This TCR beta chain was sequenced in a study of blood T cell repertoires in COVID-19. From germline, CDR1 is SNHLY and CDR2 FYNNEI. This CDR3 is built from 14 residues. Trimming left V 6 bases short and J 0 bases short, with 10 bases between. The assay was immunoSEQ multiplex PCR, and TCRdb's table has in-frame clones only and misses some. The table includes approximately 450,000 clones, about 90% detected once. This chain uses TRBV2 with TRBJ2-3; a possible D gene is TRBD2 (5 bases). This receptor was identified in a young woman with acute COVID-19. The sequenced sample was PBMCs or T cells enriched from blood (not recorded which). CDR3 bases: TGTGCCAGCAGGGACCGGGGTAGCACAGATACGCAGTATTTT. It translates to CASRDRGSTDTQYF.